The 6 T cell receptor beta chains below all came from one sample that was sequenced in a study of blood T cell repertoires in COVID-19. Repertoires were generated with immunoSEQ multiplex PCR, while TCRdb's copy carries only in-frame clones and drops some. Among roughly 59,000 clones listed, almost 80% were seen once. Sequenced sample: peripheral blood. The source of these receptors is a man older than 75 with acute or convalescent COVID-19.

The J gene is TRBJ1-1, the V gene TRBV9, with D possibly being TRBD1 (5 bases). This CDR3 has 15 amino acids. With 0 bases removed from V and 6 bases from J, the gap between germline ends came to 15 bases. Germline V gene data show CDR1 as SGDLS and CDR2 as YYNGEE. The CDR3 nucleotides read TGTGCCAGCAGCGTAGGGGCAGGGAGGGCCCCTGAAGCTTTCTTT. It yields the protein CASSVGAGRAPEAFF. The complete variable domain, with remaining parts taken from reference TRBV9 and TRBJ1-1, reads DSGVTQTPKHLITATGQRVTLRCSPRSGDLSVYWYQQSLDQGLQFLIQYYNGEERAKGNILERFSAQQFPDLHSELNLSSLELGDSALYFCASSVGAGRAPEAFFGQGTRLTVV.

The chain employs TRBV2 and TRBJ1-1; TRBD1 aligns across 7 bases. Germline V gene sequence: CDR1 SNHLY, CDR2 FYNNEI. V gave up 4 bases and J gave up 3 bases; unmatched junction bases: 2. This CDR3 comprises 13 residues. The CDR3: CASSGQGDTEAFF. Here the CDR3 DNA reads TGTGCCAGCAGTGGACAGGGAGACACTGAAGCTTTCTTT. Full variable domain (missing parts from reference TRBV2 and TRBJ1-1): EPEVTQTPSHQVTQMGQEVILRCVPISNHLYFYWYRQILGQKVEFLVSFYNNEISEKSEIFDDQFSVERPDGSNFTLKIRSTKLEDSAMYFCASSGQGDTEAFFGQGTRLTVV.

The chain employs TRBV3-1 (or the pseudogene TRBV3-2) and TRBJ1-4; D call uncertain. The CDR3 loop spans 14 amino acids. Germline lookup yields CDR1 LGHDT and CDR2 YNNKEL (reference sequence). Trimming pared 5 bases from V and 5 bases from J, leaving 12 bases between. CDR3 protein: CASSMRGGNEKLFF. The CDR3, as DNA: TGTGCCAGCAGCATGCGAGGAGGAAATGAAAAACTGTTTTTT.

This chain uses TRBV15 with TRBJ2-7, with 9 bases fitting TRBD2. Looked up from germline, CDR1 is LNHNV and CDR2 is YYDKDF (reference sequence). This CDR3 spans 17 amino acids. The V segment lost 0 bases and the J segment 0 bases; nucleotides outside the gene matches: 6. In DNA, the CDR3 is TGTGCCACCAGCAGAGATCTCGGGACTAGCACCTCCTACGAGCAGTACTTC. Protein product: CATSRDLGTSTSYEQYF.

This rearrangement joins TRBV19 to TRBJ2-7; 10 bases line up with TRBD1. V shed 3 bases and J 1 base; nucleotides not matched to a gene: 3. The CDR3 has 15 amino acids. Per germline, CDR1 LNHDA and CDR2 SQIVND (reference sequence). CDR3 sequence: CASSIGQGGSYEQYF. The CDR3 bases are TGTGCCAGTAGTATCGGACAGGGGGGTTCCTACGAGCAGTACTTC.

The rearrangement joins TRBV28 to TRBJ2-7; 7 bases are a match to TRBD2. Trimming cost V 7 bases and J 2 bases; bases outside gene matches: 5. Germline loops: CDR1 MDHEN, CDR2 SYDVKM. CDR3 length: 13 residues. Written as DNA, the CDR3 is TGTGCCAGCAAGGGGACTAAGACCTACGAGCAGTACTTC. This encodes CASKGTKTYEQYF. Together with reference TRBV28 and TRBJ2-7, the CDR3 gives the full variable domain: DVKVTQSSRYLVKRTGEKVFLECVQDMDHENMFWYRQDPGLGLRLIYFSYDVKMKEKGDIPEGYSVSREKKERFSLILESASTNQTSMYLCASKGTKTYEQYFGPGTRLTVT.